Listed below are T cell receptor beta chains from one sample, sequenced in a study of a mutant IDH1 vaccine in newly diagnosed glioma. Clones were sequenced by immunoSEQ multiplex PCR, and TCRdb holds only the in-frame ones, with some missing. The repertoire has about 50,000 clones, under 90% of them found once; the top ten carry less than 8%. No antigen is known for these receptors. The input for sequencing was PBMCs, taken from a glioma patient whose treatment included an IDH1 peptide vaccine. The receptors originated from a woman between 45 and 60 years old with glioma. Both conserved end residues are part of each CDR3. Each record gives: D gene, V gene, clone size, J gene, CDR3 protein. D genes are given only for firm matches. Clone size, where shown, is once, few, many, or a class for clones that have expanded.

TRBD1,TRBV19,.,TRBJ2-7,CASEAGTGGINEQYF
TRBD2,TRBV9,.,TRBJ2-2,CASSVLAGGPGTGELFF
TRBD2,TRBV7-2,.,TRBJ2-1,CASSYLAGGRNEQFF
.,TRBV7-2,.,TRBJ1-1,CASSLTGNTEAFF
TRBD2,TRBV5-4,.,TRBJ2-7,CASSLGESGGQYF
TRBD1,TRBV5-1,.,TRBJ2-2,CASSLALTGSTGELFF
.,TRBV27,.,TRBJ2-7,CASSNRNEQYF
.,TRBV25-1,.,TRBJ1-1,CASSELTDPTEAFF
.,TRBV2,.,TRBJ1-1,CAMRQASTNTEAFF
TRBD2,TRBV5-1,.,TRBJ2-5,CASSSRGGQETQYF
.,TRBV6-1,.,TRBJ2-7,CASITGPYEQYF
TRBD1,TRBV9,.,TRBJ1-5,CASSAGTGYNQPQHF
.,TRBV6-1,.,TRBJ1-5,CASSEGVLTSVHQPQHF
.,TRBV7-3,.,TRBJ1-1,CASSRRGSNTEAFF
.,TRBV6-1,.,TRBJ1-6,CASSVGGSNSPLHF
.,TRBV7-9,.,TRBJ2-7,CASSLGGLGWSLYEQYF
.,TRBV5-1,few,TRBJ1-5,CASRFEVTAPQHF
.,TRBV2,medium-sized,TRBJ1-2,CASGGFNGYTF
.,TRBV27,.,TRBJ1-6,CASSFSPPQGPLDSPLHF
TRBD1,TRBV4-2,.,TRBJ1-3,CASSHNADRISSGNTIYF
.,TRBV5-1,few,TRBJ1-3,CASSLAGGNSGNTIYF
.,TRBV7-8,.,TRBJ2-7,CASSLAGTPHEQYF
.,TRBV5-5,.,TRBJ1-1,CASSLGLQVNTEAFF
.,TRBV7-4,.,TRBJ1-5,CASSSDGCNQPQHF
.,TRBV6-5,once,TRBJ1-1,CASRGGTEAFF
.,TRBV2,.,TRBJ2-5,CASSEAWPQEETQYF
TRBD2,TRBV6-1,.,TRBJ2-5,CASTPGGGRGETQYF
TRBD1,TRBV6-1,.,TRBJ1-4,CASSEAVTDRILEKLFF
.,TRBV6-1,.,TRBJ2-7,CASSETGFKGYEQYF
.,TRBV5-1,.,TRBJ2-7,CASSLESNYEQYF
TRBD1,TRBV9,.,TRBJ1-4,CASSERTGTNEKLFF
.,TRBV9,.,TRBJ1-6,CASSASPSGSSYNSPLHF
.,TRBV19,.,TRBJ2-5,CASTKGGLYQETQYF
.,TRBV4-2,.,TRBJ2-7,CASSQVDGYEQYF
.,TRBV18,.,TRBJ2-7,CASSPDQINEQYF
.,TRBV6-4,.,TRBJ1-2,CASSDPKGRGYTF
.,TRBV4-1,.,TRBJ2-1,CASSQDGGARNEQFF
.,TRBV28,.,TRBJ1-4,CATMGSEKLFF